Shown below are 15 T cell receptor beta chains from a single sample sequenced in a study of cytomegalovirus exposure and HLA in healthy donors. Both 60 Vbeta primers and 13 Jbeta primers went into the PCR. Using immunoSEQ multiplex PCR, the repertoire was profiled, and TCRdb retains in-frame clones only, with some absent. There are roughly 87,000 clones in the sample; 65% to 80% occur only once, and around 3.9% lies in the top ten. Sequenced: PBMCs. These receptors were obtained from a man aged 55-75 years in good health and CMV-seronegative.

The J gene is TRBJ2-3, the V gene TRBV9, with 9 bases matching TRBD1. J gave up 5 bases and V 3 bases, and 4 bases lay outside the gene matches. This CDR3 is 14 amino acids long. CDR1 is SGDLS and CDR2 is YYNGEE in the germline V gene. CDR3: CASSGRDREDTQYF. In DNA, the CDR3 is TGTGCCAGCAGCGGCCGGGACAGGGAAGATACGCAGTATTTT.

This clone occurred once. CDR3: CASRIPGDTGELFF. The CDR3 bases are TGTGCCAGCAGGATCCCGGGGGATACCGGGGAGCTGTTTTTT. The chain links TRBV6-5 to TRBJ2-2; perhaps TRBD2 as D (6 bases). The CDR3 is 14 residues long. V was trimmed by 6 bases and J by 5 bases, leaving 13 bases between them. Germline V gene lookup returns CDR1 MNHEY and CDR2 SVGAGI.

The chain carries TRBV6-6 and TRBJ1-1; D is unresolved. V dropped 1 base and J dropped 3 bases, with 6 bases sitting between them. CDR1 is MNHNY and CDR2 is SVGAGI in the germline V gene (reference sequence). This CDR3 contains 13 residues. CDR3 coding DNA: TGTGCCAGCAGTTACTTCGGGGACACTGAAGCTTTCTTT. It codes for CASSYFGDTEAFF.

The rearrangement uses TRBV4-1 and TRBJ1-6; tentatively, D is TRBD1 (6 bases). The CDR3 has 16 amino acids. Trimming pared 4 bases from V and 0 bases from J, leaving 10 bases between. The germline CDR1 and CDR2 sequences are MGHRA and YSYEKL. For the CDR3, the DNA is TGCGCCAGCAGCCCGGGGACAAGCTCCTATAATTCACCCCTCCACTTT. Protein product: CASSPGTSSYNSPLHF.

The gene calls are TRBV6-6 and TRBJ2-5, with D possibly TRBD1 on 5 matching bases. The V gene's germline CDR1 is MNHNY and CDR2 SVGAGI (reference sequence). The germline V and J ends were trimmed by 2 bases and 5 bases, with 12 bases remaining between them. The CDR3 runs 14 residues. The CDR3 region is CASSYRAGRETQYF. For the CDR3, the DNA is TGTGCCAGCAGTTACCGGGCAGGGCGGGAGACCCAGTACTTC.

The chain links TRBV29-1 to TRBJ1-2; 11 nucleotides line up with TRBD1. After removal of 6 bases from V and 8 bases from J, the junction contained 14 bases not matched to a gene. Germline CDR1 SQVTM, CDR2 ANQGSEA. This CDR3 is built from 15 residues. This CDR3 is CSVPTPGTGGRGYTF. For the CDR3, the DNA is TGCAGCGTGCCAACCCCCGGGACAGGGGGTCGGGGCTACACCTTC.

V and J are TRBV6-4 and TRBJ2-2, with 8 bases fitting TRBD1. From germline, CDR1 is MRHNA and CDR2 SNTAGT. V lost 6 bases to trimming and J lost 5 bases; unmatched junction nucleotides: 11. The CDR3 contains 16 residues. The CDR3 nucleotides read TGTGCCAGCAGCGATAGTGGACAGGGCCGAACCGGGGAGCTGTTTTTT. Residues: CASSDSGQGRTGELFF.

The chain has TRBV7-9 and TRBJ2-7, with 8 bases identical to TRBD1. Germline CDR1 reads SEHNR; CDR2 reads FQNEAQ (reference sequence). CDR3 length: 15 amino acids. J gave up 1 base and V 6 bases, and 8 bases lay outside the gene matches. The CDR3 reads CASSSGQGTSYEQYF. The DNA for the CDR3 is TGTGCCAGCAGTTCCGGACAGGGAACTTCCTACGAGCAGTACTTC.

This clone is a singleton in its sample. CDR3 sequence reads: CASSYRRGDTDTQYF. Written as DNA, the CDR3 is TGCGCCAGCAGCTATAGGCGGGGGGACACAGATACGCAGTATTTT. The V call is TRBV4-1, the J call TRBJ2-3; 8 nucleotides align to TRBD2. V trimming: 5 bases; J trimming: 2 bases; junction bases outside the gene matches: 6. CDR1 MGHRA and CDR2 YSYEKL come from the germline V gene. This CDR3 is 15 amino acids long.

The chain joins TRBV11-2 to TRBJ1-1; D might be TRBD1 (6 bases). V lost 3 bases and J 0 bases, leaving 8 bases between the germline ends. Germline CDR1 reads SGHAT; CDR2 reads FQNNGV. CDR3 length equals 14 residues. CDR3 protein: CASSFRGMNTEAFF. The CDR3 DNA follows: TGTGCCAGCAGCTTCAGGGGCATGAACACTGAAGCTTTCTTT.

This clone was seen more than once but under ten times. This chain joins TRBV6-5 and TRBJ1-2; D is ambiguous. Germline CDR1 reads MNHEY; CDR2 reads SVGAGI. This CDR3 is built from 14 residues. With 6 bases removed from V and 1 base from J, the gap between germline ends came to 12 bases. The CDR3 is CASRGSGINYGYTF. CDR3 nucleotides: TGTGCCAGCAGGGGGAGCGGAATTAACTATGGCTACACCTTC.

The V gene is TRBV4-2, the J gene TRBJ2-2; TRBD2 matches 11 bases. This CDR3 spans 18 amino acids. The germline V gene encodes CDR1 LGHNA and CDR2 YNFKEQ. Germline trimming cut 0 bases from V and 5 bases from J; bases unmatched to any gene: 8. The DNA of the CDR3 is TGTGCCAGCAGCCAAGATATAGCGGGGGGGCCTGGAACCGGGGAGCTGTTTTTT. Amino acids: CASSQDIAGGPGTGELFF.

This clone was observed a handful of times. V is TRBV30 and J is TRBJ2-7; 9 nucleotides align to TRBD2. The CDR3 loop spans 15 amino acids. The germline V gene has CDR1 GTSNPN and CDR2 SVGIG (reference sequence). The junction had 10 bases not matched to a gene; V was cut back by 3 bases and J by 4 bases. Here the CDR3 reads CAWSVAGGGVYEQYF. In DNA, the CDR3 is TGTGCCTGGAGCGTAGCAGGCGGGGGGGTATACGAGCAGTACTTC.

V usage is TRBV6-1 and J usage is TRBJ2-7; TRBD1 matches at 7 bases. From germline, CDR1 is MNHNS and CDR2 SASEGT. The CDR3 is 15 residues long. With 1 base clipped from V and 0 bases from J, the junction kept 3 bases outside the gene matches. CDR3 loop: CASSEGQGNSYEQYF. In DNA, the CDR3 is TGTGCCAGCAGTGAAGGACAGGGAAACTCCTACGAGCAGTACTTC.

The count of this clone is one. This chain joins TRBV30 and TRBJ2-7; the D is unclear. The germline gives CDR1 GTSNPN, CDR2 SVGIG (reference sequence). This CDR3 comprises 14 residues. V lost 0 bases to trimming and J lost 0 bases, with 9 bases between them. The CDR3 DNA is TGTGCCTGGAGTGTACCGACTTCCTCCTACGAGCAGTACTTC. As protein: CAWSVPTSSYEQYF.